This TCR beta chain was sequenced during a study of tumor-infiltrating lymphocytes in glioblastoma multiforme. Points from the study as a whole: T cells were not sorted into functional subsets. TCR plus mutation findings rest on a single glioblastoma patient. Clone frequencies may be distorted by unequal TCR transcripts per cell.

Three nested ARM-PCR rounds with V-beta and C-beta primers built TCRB libraries. A C-beta primer primed TCRB cDNA from 0.4 to 0.55 ug RNA. TCRdb recomputed calls from the multiplex PCR reads with MiXCR, one row per CDR3 protein. The table lists some 14,000 distinct CDR3 sequences, 55% to 85% of them singletons. This clonotype has more than one count but fewer than ten. Its antigen is not identified. The sequencing sample was made of brain tumor tissue. The receptor was derived from a male donor with glioblastoma.

As DNA, the CDR3 is TGTGCCAGCAGCTTGGAGCGGTCAGATACGCAGCATTTT. Encoded protein: CASSLERSDTQHF. This chain uses TRBV5-4 with TRBJ2-3; D remains unclear. The J call is in doubt because the DNA end fits TRBJ1-5 better. CDR3 length: 13 amino acids. In germline, CDR1 is SGHNT, CDR2 YYREEE (reference sequence).